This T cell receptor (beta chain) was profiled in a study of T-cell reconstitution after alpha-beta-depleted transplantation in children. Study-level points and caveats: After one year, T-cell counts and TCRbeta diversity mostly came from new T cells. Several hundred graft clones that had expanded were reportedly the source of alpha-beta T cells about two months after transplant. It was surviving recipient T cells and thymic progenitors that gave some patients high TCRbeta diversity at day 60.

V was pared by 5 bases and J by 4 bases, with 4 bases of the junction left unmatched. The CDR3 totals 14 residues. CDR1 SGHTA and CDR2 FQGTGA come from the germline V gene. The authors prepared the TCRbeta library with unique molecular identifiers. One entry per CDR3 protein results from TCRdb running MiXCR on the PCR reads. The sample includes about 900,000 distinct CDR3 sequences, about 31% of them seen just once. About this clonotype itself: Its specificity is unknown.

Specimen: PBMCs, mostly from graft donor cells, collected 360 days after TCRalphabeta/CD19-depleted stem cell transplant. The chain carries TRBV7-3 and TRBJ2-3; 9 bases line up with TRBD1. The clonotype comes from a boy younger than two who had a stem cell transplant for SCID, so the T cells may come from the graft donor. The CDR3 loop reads CASSATGGADTQYF. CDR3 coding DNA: TGTGCCAGCAGCGCAACAGGGGGCGCAGATACGCAGTATTTT.